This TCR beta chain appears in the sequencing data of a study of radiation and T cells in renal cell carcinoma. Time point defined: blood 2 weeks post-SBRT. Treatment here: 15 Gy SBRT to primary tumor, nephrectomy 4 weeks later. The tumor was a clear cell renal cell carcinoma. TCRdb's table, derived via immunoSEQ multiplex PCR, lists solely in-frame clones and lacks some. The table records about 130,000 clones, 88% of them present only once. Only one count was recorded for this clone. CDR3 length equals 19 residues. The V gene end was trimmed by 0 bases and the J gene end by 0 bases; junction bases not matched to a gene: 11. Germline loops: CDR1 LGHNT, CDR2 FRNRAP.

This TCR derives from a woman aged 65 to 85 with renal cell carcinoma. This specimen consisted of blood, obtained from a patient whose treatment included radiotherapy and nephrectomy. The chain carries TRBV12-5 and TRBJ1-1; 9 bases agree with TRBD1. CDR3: CASGLVRLGDRVLNTEAFF. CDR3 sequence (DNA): TGTGCTAGTGGTTTGGTAAGGCTAGGGGACAGGGTTTTGAACACTGAAGCTTTCTTT.